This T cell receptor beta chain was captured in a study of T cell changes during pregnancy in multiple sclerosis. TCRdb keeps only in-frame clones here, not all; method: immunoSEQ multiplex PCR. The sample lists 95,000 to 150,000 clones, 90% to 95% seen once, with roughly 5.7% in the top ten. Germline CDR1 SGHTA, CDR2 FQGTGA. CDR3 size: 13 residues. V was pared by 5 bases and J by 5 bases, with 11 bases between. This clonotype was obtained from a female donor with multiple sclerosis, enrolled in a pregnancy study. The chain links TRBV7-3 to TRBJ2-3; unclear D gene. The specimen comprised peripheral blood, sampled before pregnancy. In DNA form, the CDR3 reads TGTGCCAGCAGCGCGACGGGTCAAGATACGCAGTATTTT. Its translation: CASSATGQDTQYF.